A single sample is the source of the 25 T cell receptor beta chains below, sequenced in a study of tumor T cells in aggressive B-cell lymphoma. TCRdb's table, derived via immunoSEQ multiplex PCR, lists solely in-frame clones and lacks some. The data show roughly 8,100 clones, about 80% seen once. Sequenced sample: tumor tissue. The receptor set was obtained from an adult with diffuse large B cell lymphoma.

The gene calls are TRBV28 and TRBJ2-7; D is unclear. CDR3 length: 13 residues. Germline assignment: CDR1 MDHEN and CDR2 SYDVKM. The germline V and J ends were trimmed by 7 bases and 3 bases, with 13 bases remaining between them. CDR3 sequence: CASNWRSFYEQYF. The CDR3 DNA reads as TGTGCCAGCAACTGGCGGAGCTTCTACGAGCAGTACTTC.

J is TRBJ2-2 and V is TRBV7-8, with D tentatively TRBD2 (5 bases). V was clipped by 2 bases and J by 7 bases, with 11 bases between them. Germline-derived CDR1 and CDR2 are SGHVS and FQNEAQ. The CDR3 extends over 14 amino acids. CDR3 amino acids: CASSLSIRGGELFF. The CDR3 coding sequence is TGTGCCAGCAGCTTATCCATCCGGGGCGGGGAGCTGTTTTTT. The full variable domain, its missing parts supplied by reference TRBV7-8 and TRBJ2-2, is GAGVSQSPRYKVAKRGQDVALRCDPISGHVSLFWYQQALGQGPEFLTYFQNEAQLDKSGLPSDRFFAERPEGSVSTLKIQRTQQEDSAVYLCASSLSIRGGELFFGEGSRLTVL.

The chain combines TRBV4-3 with TRBJ1-1, with 8 bases matching TRBD1. Germline lookup yields CDR1 LGHNA and CDR2 YSLEER. With 0 bases clipped from V and 5 bases from J, the junction kept 5 bases outside the gene matches. The CDR3 is made up of 15 amino acids. In DNA form, the CDR3 reads TGCGCCAGCAGCCAAGATCGACAGGGGTGGACTGAAGCTTTCTTT. This translates into CASSQDRQGWTEAFF.

The chain is built from TRBV6-5 and TRBJ2-7; 9 nucleotides agree with TRBD1. The CDR3 is 15 amino acids. Germline values: CDR1 MNHEY, CDR2 SVGAGI. V trimming: 1 base; J trimming: 1 base; junction bases outside the gene matches: 2. CDR3 DNA sequence: TGTGCCAGCAGTTACTGGACAGGGGCATCCTACGAGCAGTACTTC. It yields the protein CASSYWTGASYEQYF.

This clone has more than one count but fewer than ten. The rearrangement uses TRBV7-9 and TRBJ1-2, with D uncertain. V gave up 5 bases and J gave up 8 bases, with 24 bases separating them. The germline V gene has CDR1 SEHNR and CDR2 FQNEAQ (reference sequence). The CDR3 spans 16 residues. CDR3 nucleotides: TGTGCCAGCAGCCGACCGAGGGCATTGCCCCAGGAGGGCTACACCTTC. Translated, it gives CASSRPRALPQEGYTF.

The chain is built from TRBV5-4 and TRBJ2-7; TRBD1 matches 9 bases. This CDR3 spans 13 amino acids. Per germline, CDR1 SGHNT and CDR2 YYREEE (reference sequence). J was trimmed by 12 bases and V by 3 bases; bases with no gene match: 10. CDR3 loop: CASSSNRGPSWYF. DNA for the CDR3: TGTGCCAGCAGCTCCAACAGGGGGCCCTCCTGGTACTTC. Based on the CDR3 plus reference TRBV5-4 and TRBJ2-7, the full variable domain is ETGVTQSPTHLIKTRGQQVTLRCSSQSGHNTVSWYQQALGQGPQFIFQYYREEENGRGNFPPRFSGLQFPNYSSELNVNALELDDSALYLCASSSNRGPSWYFGPGTRLTVT.

V gene TRBV11-2 combines with J gene TRBJ1-5, with D perhaps matching TRBD1 (5 bases). Looked up from germline, CDR1 is SGHAT and CDR2 is FQNNGV. The CDR3 runs 12 residues. V lost 5 bases and J lost 5, with 7 bases in between. CDR3 nucleotides: TGTGCCAGCAGCACGGGGGATCAGCCCCAGCATTTT. Translated, it gives CASSTGDQPQHF.

V is TRBV5-1 and J is TRBJ2-7; 11 bases line up with TRBD2. After removal of 2 bases from V and 2 bases from J, the junction contained 6 bases not matched to a gene. The CDR3 loop spans 16 amino acids. CDR1 is SGHRS, CDR2 YFSETQ, per germline. This CDR3 is CASSLTSGSTTYEQYF. As DNA, the CDR3 is TGCGCCAGCAGCTTAACTAGCGGGAGTACTACCTACGAGCAGTACTTC.

This sequence joins TRBV28 and TRBJ2-7; 7 bases agree with TRBD1. The CDR3 spans 13 residues. Germline V gene data show CDR1 as MDHEN and CDR2 as SYDVKM. V shed 5 bases and J 2 bases; nucleotides not matched to a gene: 3. CDR3 residues: CASSDRETYEQYF. CDR3 nucleotide sequence: TGTGCCAGCAGTGACAGGGAAACCTACGAGCAGTACTTC. The entire variable domain, with the rest obtained from reference TRBV28 and TRBJ2-7, is as follows: DVKVTQSSRYLVKRTGEKVFLECVQDMDHENMFWYRQDPGLGLRLIYFSYDVKMKEKGDIPEGYSVSREKKERFSLILESASTNQTSMYLCASSDRETYEQYFGPGTRLTVT.

This sequence joins TRBV7-3 and TRBJ1-1; maybe TRBD1 (6 bases). CDR1 and CDR2 (germline): SGHTA, FQGTGA. This CDR3 region has 14 residues. V gave up 5 bases and J gave up 5 bases, with 15 bases separating them. The CDR3 protein is CASSPGQHLTEAFF. CDR3 sequence (DNA): TGTGCCAGCAGCCCTGGACAGCACTTGACTGAAGCTTTCTTT.

CDR3 bases: TGTGCCAGCAGTCCAAGCGGGCTTGCGAACACCGGGGAGCTGTTTTTT. Protein: CASSPSGLANTGELFF. The chain carries TRBV28 and TRBJ2-2; tentatively, D is TRBD2 (6 bases). The CDR3 totals 16 residues. Germline assignment: CDR1 MDHEN and CDR2 SYDVKM. Deletions cut 5 bases from V and 0 bases from J, with 13 bases between.

This rearrangement joins TRBV29-1 to TRBJ1-2; D may be TRBD1 (6 bases). CDR1 and CDR2 (germline): SQVTM, ANQGSEA. This CDR3 region has 13 residues. V was shortened by 4 bases and J by 2 bases, with 11 bases between the two germline ends. CDR3 amino acids: CSVVNRENYGYTF. The CDR3 DNA follows: TGCAGCGTTGTCAACAGGGAGAACTATGGCTACACCTTC. Full variable domain (remainder filled in from reference TRBV29-1 and TRBJ1-2): SAVISQKPSRDICQRGTSLTIQCQVDSQVTMMFWYRQQPGQSLTLIATANQGSEATYESGFVIDKFPISRPNLTFSTLTVSNMSPEDSSIYLCSVVNRENYGYTFGSGTRLTVV.

The rearrangement links TRBV6-5 to TRBJ2-3, with D perhaps TRBD2 (6 bases). Trimming cost V 3 bases and J 0 bases, with 13 bases left between them. This CDR3 comprises 16 residues. Germline CDR1 MNHEY, CDR2 SVGAGI. The CDR3 sequence: CASSYSGLSSTDTQYF. CDR3 coding DNA: TGTGCCAGCAGTTATTCGGGACTCTCTAGCACAGATACGCAGTATTTT.

This rearrangement joins TRBV5-5 to TRBJ2-2; D gene unclear. The germline V gene has CDR1 SGHKS and CDR2 YYEKEE (reference sequence). Trimming cost V 4 bases and J 2 bases, with 6 bases left between them. The CDR3 covers 13 residues. Written as DNA, the CDR3 is TGTGCCAGCAGCCCGGTAAACACCGGGGAGCTGTTTTTT. Translation: CASSPVNTGELFF.

The chain is built from TRBV5-1 and TRBJ2-7; possible D gene TRBD1, 6 bases. The CDR3 runs to 13 residues. Germline V gene data show CDR1 as SGHRS and CDR2 as YFSETQ. Trimming pared 2 bases from V and 3 bases from J, leaving 9 bases between. The CDR3 loop reads CASSFGQFYEQYF. CDR3 nucleotides: TGCGCCAGCAGCTTTGGACAGTTCTACGAGCAGTACTTC.

The chain is built from TRBV28 and TRBJ2-3; 9 positions match TRBD2. This CDR3 comprises 17 residues. V lost 5 bases and J lost 1; bases outside the gene matches: 10. CDR1 is MDHEN and CDR2 is SYDVKM in the germline V gene. The CDR3 loop is CASSPTRVAGGTDTQYF. CDR3 in DNA: TGTGCCAGCAGTCCAACCAGGGTAGCGGGGGGCACAGATACGCAGTATTTT.

The rearrangement joins TRBV9 to TRBJ2-3; a weak D match, TRBD1 (6 bases). Germline loops: CDR1 SGDLS, CDR2 YYNGEE. V shed 1 base and J shed 0 bases, with 21 bases lying between them. The CDR3 sequence is 19 residues long. This chain's CDR3 is CASSVPLIDRKSSTDTQYF. The CDR3 coding sequence is TGTGCCAGCAGCGTACCCCTGATAGACAGGAAATCTAGCACAGATACGCAGTATTTT.

This clone was detected a few times. One end of the junction is discordant with germline, which a read error may explain. CDR3 residues: CASSPPGVALDTQYF. The CDR3 nucleotides are TGTGCCAGCAGCCCACCCGGGGTAGCGTTAGATACGCAGTATTTT. This chain connects TRBV4-1 to TRBJ2-3; the D gene is possibly TRBD2 (5 bases). This CDR3 contains 15 residues. Germline-derived CDR1 and CDR2 are MGHRA and YSYEKL.

The J gene is TRBJ1-1, the V gene TRBV7-3; D is uncertain. The V gene's germline CDR1 is SGHTA and CDR2 FQGTGA. Trimming stripped 2 bases from V and 2 bases from J, with 12 bases between. The CDR3 is 15 residues long. The CDR3 protein is CASSLESGRNTEAFF. The CDR3 DNA follows: TGTGCCAGCAGCTTAGAGTCGGGAAGAAACACTGAAGCTTTCTTT. The whole variable domain, remainder taken from reference TRBV7-3 and TRBJ1-1, is GAGVSQTPSNKVTEKGKYVELRCDPISGHTALYWYRQSLGQGPEFLIYFQGTGAADDSGLPNDRFFAVRPEGSVSTLKIQRTERGDSAVYLCASSLESGRNTEAFFGQGTRLTVV.

This clone came up a few times. V usage is TRBV9 and J usage is TRBJ2-1; 10 bases agree with TRBD2. The germline gives CDR1 SGDLS, CDR2 YYNGEE. CDR3 length: 16 amino acids. V lost 3 bases, J lost 4 bases, and 7 bases stayed unmatched. The CDR3 region has the DNA TGTGCCAGCAGCGGTTACGGGACTAGCGATTACAATGAGCAGTTCTTC. Encoded protein: CASSGYGTSDYNEQFF.

The chain has TRBV28 and TRBJ2-1; 11 positions agree with TRBD2. Trimming at V came to 6 bases and at J to 12 bases, leaving 1 base not matched to a gene. CDR3 length: 11 amino acids. Germline values: CDR1 MDHEN, CDR2 SYDVKM. CDR3 coding DNA: TGTGCCAGCAGACTAGCGGGAGCGCAGTTCTTC. Its translation: CASRLAGAQFF.

This chain joins TRBV7-9 and TRBJ2-2, with 9 bases matching TRBD2. The junction had 10 bases not matched to a gene; V was cut back by 6 bases and J by 5 bases. The CDR3 contains 16 residues. Germline V gene lookup returns CDR1 SEHNR and CDR2 FQNEAQ (reference sequence). The CDR3 spells CASSFRAGGPTGELFF. The CDR3 coding sequence is TGTGCCAGCAGTTTCCGCGCGGGAGGGCCGACCGGGGAGCTGTTTTTT.

The V and J genes are TRBV7-6 and TRBJ1-4; D might be TRBD1 (5 bases). V gave up 0 bases and J gave up 4 bases, with 12 bases separating them. The CDR3 spans 16 residues. In germline, CDR1 is SGHVS, CDR2 FNYEAQ. CDR3 region: CASSLAPRGFNEKLFF. As DNA, the CDR3 is TGTGCCAGCAGCTTAGCGCCCCGGGGGTTTAATGAAAAACTGTTTTTT.

This chain uses TRBV2 with TRBJ1-5; TRBD1 might be the D (6 bases). The V gene lost 4 bases and the J gene lost 3 bases, with 13 bases spanning the gap. Germline lookup yields CDR1 SNHLY and CDR2 FYNNEI. The CDR3 contains 15 residues. For the CDR3, the DNA is TGTGCCAGCAGTGCAGAGCAGGGGTACAATCAGCCCCAGCATTTT. Its protein is CASSAEQGYNQPQHF.

The gene calls are TRBV29-1 and TRBJ2-1; 11 bases match TRBD1. Germline CDR1 SQVTM, CDR2 ANQGSEA. V was clipped by 6 bases and J by 3 bases; unmatched bases: 7. CDR3 length: 15 residues. The CDR3 DNA is TGCAGCGTCGATTGGGGACAGGGGGTCTACAATGAGCAGTTCTTC. The encoded protein is CSVDWGQGVYNEQFF.